This TCR beta chain was obtained from a study of T cells after somatic rescue of genetic block. Only in-frame clones appear in the TCRdb table, and some are missing; sequencing was by immunoSEQ multiplex PCR. The sample carries tens of thousands of clones, around 93% recorded once. With V trimmed by 1 base and J by 4 bases, 6 bases remained unmatched. The CDR3 sequence is 15 residues long. Germline CDR1 and CDR2: KGHSH and LQKENI. This receptor was identified in a middle-aged man. Material for sequencing was peripheral blood mononuclear cells (PBMCs). The J gene is TRBJ1-2, the V gene TRBV18; 7 bases line up with TRBD1. The CDR3 DNA reads TGTGCCAGCTCACCACGAGGGACAGAGCTCTATGGCTACACCTTC. Translating it yields CASSPRGTELYGYTF. The whole variable domain, remainder taken from reference TRBV18 and TRBJ1-2, is NAGVMQNPRHLVRRRGQEARLRCSPMKGHSHVYWYRQLPEEGLKFMVYLQKENIIDESGMPKERFSAEFPKEGPSILRIQQVVRGDSAAYFCASSPRGTELYGYTFGSGTRLTVV.